This TCR beta chain was observed in a study of vaccination effects on CD4 cells after COVID-19. The germline V and J ends were trimmed by 2 bases and 6 bases, with 19 bases remaining between them. Germline V CDR1 and CDR2: KGHSH, LQKENI. There are 16 residues in the CDR3. The repertoire was sequenced with immunoSEQ multiplex PCR; TCRdb's copy has only in-frame clones and lacks some. The repertoire holds 64,000 or so clones, with 75% to 85% as singletons. As to this clone: The antigen is not known.

Ahead of sequencing, the ViraFEST assay grew antigen-specific CD4+ T cells using viral peptide pools. Investigators separated out CD4+ T cells once less than 11 days of culture had passed. Participants completed two doses of the BNT162b2 or mRNA-1273 vaccine. The clonotype was recovered from a human donor who received a COVID-19 vaccine. Source: CD4+ T cells from PBMCs cultured with HCoV-OC43 spike peptides, taken after COVID-19 vaccination. Subset of the sample: HCoV-OC43 spike overlapping peptide pool stimulation. This chain uses TRBV18 with TRBJ1-2, with D possibly matching TRBD1 (6 bases). DNA for the CDR3: TGTGCCAGCTCACCATTCGACACAGGGAACGGGAATGGCTACACCTTC. This sequence encodes CASSPFDTGNGNGYTF. Variable domain in full (rest from reference TRBV18 and TRBJ1-2): NAGVMQNPRHLVRRRGQEARLRCSPMKGHSHVYWYRQLPEEGLKFMVYLQKENIIDESGMPKERFSAEFPKEGPSILRIQQVVRGDSAAYFCASSPFDTGNGNGYTFGSGTRLTVV.